This T cell receptor beta chain was identified during a study of persistence of HIV-infected CD4 T cells (dated by TCRdb to the early 2020s). General notes on the study: Participants had been on suppressive ART for a median of roughly 8 years. Peripheral blood samples of up to roughly 200 mL were collected at multiple time points, except for two participants, who underwent leukapheresis at a single time point. Anti-CD3/anti-CD28 stimulation activated a higher proportion of cells, with a lower memory fraction, than antigen stimulation. The study isolated CMV- and HIV-1 Gag-responding CD4+ T cells from ART-treated individuals to examine antigen-driven clonal expansion of HIV-1-infected cells. The clonality of all cells in each sorted population was measured by TCRbeta sequencing, and the clonality of infected cells was measured by proviral sequencing. In the cross-participant TCR cluster analysis, eight or nine participants were included for CMV and 7 participants were included for Gag.

Worth noting for this clone: Its antigen is still unknown. The sample holds no much larger clone one base away, and base qualities are not on file.

The immunoSEQ hsTCRB assay version 4 in survey mode was used to sequence TCRbeta repertoires from genomic DNA. Genomic DNA was diluted to roughly 9.8 ng/uL, using up to roughly 1 ug per sample for TCRbeta sequencing. In the authors' own workflow: TCRbeta data were analyzed in ImmunoSeq Analyzer 3.0, with diversity computed on productive nucleotide rearrangements. Lower-bound TCR diversity was estimated with the improved Chao index, and clonality with the Gini coefficient using the Immunarch R package. Nucleotide rearrangements that differed but encoded the same CDR3beta amino acid sequence were counted as separate clonotypes. Differential abundance analysis identified TCRbeta sequences significantly enriched in antigen-responding cells relative to anti-CD3/anti-CD28-activated cells. GLIPH2 clustered TCRs by predicted peptide-MHC specificity, both within individual participants and across merged participant data sets. TCRdb took over this immuneACCESS table, retaining in-frame rearrangements with V and J assigned. Such tables are incomplete; in checked studies, under half of the missing clones stem from an unresolved V gene, and the remainder is unexplained. V, J and clone size were drawn from that table, and D and trimming were deduced from the DNA. Present in this sample are 40,000 or so clones, about 87% of which were seen just once. The leading ten clones occupy approximately 0.45% of the sample.

According to the study, the label for this sample's treatment or condition signals: suppressive antiretroviral therapy. As a nonspecific positive control representing the CD4+ T cell repertoire, the cells were stimulated with anti-CD3/anti-CD28 magnetic beads. CD4+ T cells that responded were sorted based on upregulation of both CD40 ligand and CD69. Participants were HIV-1-infected adults who started suppressive ART during chronic infection. For at least 4 years, participants had undetectable plasma HIV-1 RNA, below 50 copies/mL. To be included, participants needed a CD4+ T cell count above 400 cells/uL and a positive CMV serology. Before stimulation, PBMCs were isolated using density centrifugation and then depleted of CD8+ T cells. Stimulation of CD8-depleted PBMCs was carried out for 15 to 20 hours with anti-CD28/CD49d costimulation, CD40-blocking antibody and enfuvirtide, to prevent new infections. Cell sorting was done on a Beckman Coulter MoFlo Legacy or XDP sorter, and dead cells were excluded with propidium iodide. Genomic DNA was extracted using the QIAamp DNA Mini Kit for samples with more than one million cells and using the Quick-DNA Microprep Kit for all other samples.

The CDR1 and CDR2 encoded by the germline V gene are ENHRY and SYGVKD. The V and J ends are trimmed by 3 bases and 11 bases, leaving 13 bases between them. The CDR3 goes from the cysteine to the phenylalanine over 12 residues. The CDR3 DNA has 36 bases and is translated from base 1. The paper's findings and limits, for the study overall: Few individuals were included in the study, and only a limited range of antigens was tested. Antigen-responding cells were enriched for degenerate expanded CDR3beta sequences, which suggests convergent selection of CD4+ responses to CMV and Gag. Restriction of bulk TCR analyses to the rare CMV-responding cells that actually carried HIV-1 proviruses was not possible. Significantly lower TCRbeta richness was observed in CMV- and Gag-responding cells than in anti-CD3/anti-CD28-responding cells, and higher oligoclonality was observed in CMV-responding cells than in CD3/CD28-stimulated and Gag-responding cells. Within the same sorted populations, how oligoclonal the TCRs were correlated with how oligoclonal the proviruses were.

The chain couples TRBV10-3 to TRBJ1-1; the D gene remains uncertain. The receptor was derived from an adult woman with HIV who was CMV-seropositive. Sequences were derived from CD4+ T cells sorted from PBMCs after approximately 20-hour stimulation, sampled from a patient who received antiretroviral therapy. Interpreted using the paper, the cell subset or site label stands for: CD40L+CD69+ CD4 T cells responding to anti-CD3/anti-CD28 beads, representing the overall repertoire. The CDR3 region reads CAISESHNVAFF. At the DNA level, the sequence is TGTGCCATCAGTGAAAGTCATAATGTGGCTTTCTTT.